This T cell receptor (beta chain) was captured by sequencing in a study of blood T cell repertoires in COVID-19. The protocol was immunoSEQ multiplex PCR, while the TCRdb copy is restricted to in-frame clones and leaves out a portion. The data contain 35,000 to 40,000 clones, roughly 80% of them singletons. CDR1 and CDR2 from the germline V gene are LGHNT and FRNRAP. The CDR3 is made up of 14 amino acids. V lost 5 bases and J 3 bases, leaving 12 bases between the germline ends. The gene calls are TRBV12-5 and TRBJ2-3; weak D call: TRBD1 (5 bases). Sequencing was done on a sample of peripheral blood. The clonotype was recovered from an elderly man with active or convalescent COVID-19. This chain's CDR3 is CASGNRPATDTQYF. The CDR3 DNA sequence: TGTGCTAGTGGTAACAGGCCGGCTACAGATACGCAGTATTTT.